This T cell receptor beta chain was sequenced for a study of T cell repertoires in cytomegalovirus infection (dated by TCRdb to between 2017 and 2020). Concerning the study at large: Alongside well-studied HLA-B-restricted epitopes, the peptide stimulations were aimed at recently identified HLA-C-restricted CMV epitopes, whose presentation resists viral immunomodulation. Donor HLA type was relevant to the analysis, as public TCR beta signatures indicated carriage of CMV infection together with the matching HLA type. The full study reports these points: In the ex vivo response, HLA-C-restricted CMV-specific TCR beta clonotypes were dominant, and in two of eight donors the single most frequent clonotype came from this HLA-C-restricted group. Carriers of CMV infection plus the relevant HLA type were discriminated by the cumulative frequency of public TCR beta family members in the study cohort and in an independent roughly 340-donor cohort.

The run used an Illumina HiSeq 1500. TCRdb redid the processing of the public reads, applying fastp at Q25 and MiXCR, and retained in-frame beta chains. Every distinct CDR3 protein forms one entry, paired with its most common genes and DNA. This sample gives roughly 570,000 distinct CDR3 sequences in total; approximately 40% of them show up just once. More than 40% of the sample is in the top ten clones. CDR1 and CDR2 (MNHNS, SASEGT) derive from the germline V gene. The CDR3, cysteine through phenylalanine, is 14 amino acids long. CDR3 DNA is the only sequence kept; it has 42 bases, read in frame from the first base. V is clipped by 2 bases and J by 8 bases, and the sequence between their germline boundaries is 12 bases long. This clonotype was counted a few times. The antigen it binds to is not known. Base qualities are not recorded, but no much larger clone differs from it by a single base. The treatment or condition label of this sample denotes: in vitro stimulation with specific CMV peptide epitopes to enrich CMV-specific T cells.

The receptor was isolated from a human donor in good health (CMV status not recorded). Some clones in this sample may be carry-over from other donors' samples. The specimen comprised cultured PBMCs, sampled from culture after CMV antigen stimulation. The chain was built from TRBV6-1 and TRBJ1-4, and TRBD1 may be the D gene, going by 6 matching bases. The CDR3 region has the sequence CASSETQGLEKLFF. The DNA reads as follows: TGTGCCAGCAGTGAAACACAGGGCCTCGAAAAACTGTTTTTT.